Sequencing of this T cell receptor (beta chain) was carried out in a study of technical replicates of blood from several donors. CDR1 is MNHNY and CDR2 is SVGAGI in the germline V gene (reference sequence). This CDR3 is built from 16 residues. With V trimmed by 2 bases and J by 2 bases, 6 bases remained unmatched. Profiling relied on immunoSEQ multiplex PCR, and the TCRdb table lists in-frame clones only, not all of them. The profile shows 75,000 to 100,000 clones, around nine tenths of them singletons. Source material: T cells isolated from PBMCs. The sequence came from a human donor in good health. V and J are TRBV6-6 and TRBJ1-1, with TRBD1 identical over 9 bases. CDR3: CASSYPGTGPNTEAFF. As DNA, the CDR3 is TGTGCCAGCAGTTACCCCGGGACAGGGCCAAACACTGAAGCTTTCTTT.